This paragraph covers one T cell receptor (beta chain) sequence. This record comes from a study of technical replicates of blood from a handful of donors. This CDR3 has 18 residues. The V gene's germline CDR1 is PRHDT and CDR2 FYEKMQ (reference sequence). V lost 7 bases to trimming and J lost 1 base; unmatched junction nucleotides: 15. Clones were read by immunoSEQ multiplex PCR, and TCRdb kept only the in-frame ones, dropping some. Of approximately 85,000 clones in the sample, 94% are singletons; the top ten hold under 0.3%. This receptor was identified in a human donor in good health. The V gene is TRBV13, the J gene TRBJ2-2; 7 bases agree with TRBD1. Sequenced sample: T cells isolated from PBMCs. The CDR3 sequence is CASKSPSSRDRNTGELFF. For the CDR3, the DNA is TGTGCCAGCAAGTCCCCGTCCTCAAGGGACAGGAACACCGGGGAGCTGTTTTTT.